These 11 T cell receptor beta chains originate from one sample sequenced in a study of shared clonotypes between healthy human individuals. The protocol was immunoSEQ multiplex PCR, while the TCRdb copy is restricted to in-frame clones and leaves out a portion. The profile covers about 2.4 million clones, with under 95% appearing a single time and roughly 0.36% taken by the ten largest. Sequenced material: naive CD4+ T cells from PBMCs. Subset here: CD45RA+ positively selected. The source of these receptors is a man younger than 30 in good health. Some clones in this sample may be carry-over from other donors' samples.

The rearrangement links TRBV4-3 to TRBJ1-2, with TRBD1 matching 7 bases. This CDR3 contains 13 residues. J was trimmed by 8 bases and V by 5 bases; bases with no gene match: 8. Germline CDR1 and CDR2: LGHNA and YSLEER. CDR3 amino acids: CASSDNRGLGYTF. The CDR3 DNA reads TGCGCCAGCAGCGATAACAGGGGTTTGGGCTACACCTTC.

J is TRBJ1-2 and V is TRBV18; D is unresolved. The CDR3 sequence is 16 residues long. V lost 2 bases, J lost 5 bases, and 18 bases lay in between. Per germline, CDR1 KGHSH and CDR2 LQKENI. The CDR3 sequence is CASSPNVGGEGYGYTF. The DNA for the CDR3 is TGTGCCAGCTCACCAAACGTGGGCGGAGAAGGGTATGGCTACACCTTC.

The CDR3 protein is CSDGGGADTQYF. CDR3 coding DNA: TGCAGCGATGGGGGTGGCGCAGATACGCAGTATTTT. The rearrangement uses TRBV29-1 and TRBJ2-3; either TRBD1 or TRBD2 may supply D (5 bases each). Germline CDR1 reads SQVTM; CDR2 reads ANQGSEA. Trimming stripped 7 bases from V and 4 bases from J, with 12 bases between. This CDR3 contains 12 residues.

The chain has TRBV6-6 and TRBJ2-5, with 10 bases fitting TRBD2. J lost 5 bases, V lost 7 bases, and 10 bases had no gene match. The germline gives CDR1 MNHNY, CDR2 SVGAGI (reference sequence). CDR3 length: 15 amino acids. The CDR3 sequence: CASKRAGGPKETQYF. CDR3 bases: TGTGCCAGCAAGCGAGCGGGAGGGCCCAAGGAGACCCAGTACTTC.

The rearrangement links TRBV14 to TRBJ1-3; TRBD1 is a possible D gene (5 bases). The CDR3 has 15 amino acids. The germline V gene encodes CDR1 SGHDN and CDR2 FVKESK. V was cut by 2 bases and J by 4 bases, with 12 bases left in between. The chain's CDR3 is CASSQRGTEGNTIYF. CDR3 coding DNA: TGTGCCAGCAGCCAACGGGGGACGGAAGGAAACACCATATATTTT.

The genes are TRBV7-3 and TRBJ2-1; 11 positions agree with TRBD2. CDR1 is SGHTA, CDR2 FQGTGA, per germline. The CDR3 covers 14 residues. V gave up 4 bases and J gave up 10 bases; unmatched junction bases: 6. The CDR3 DNA sequence: TGTGCCAGCAGCTCGGGACTAGCGGAAAGCGAGCAGTTCTTC. This gives the protein CASSSGLAESEQFF.

The chain has TRBV9 and TRBJ1-3; unclear D gene. V was trimmed by 4 bases and J by 0 bases, leaving 17 bases between them. The CDR3 loop spans 17 amino acids. In germline, CDR1 is SGDLS, CDR2 YYNGEE. The CDR3 DNA follows: TGTGCCAGCAGCCCCTCTCCGACTTGGCCCTCTGGAAACACCATATATTTT. Amino acids: CASSPSPTWPSGNTIYF.

The chain has TRBV7-2 and TRBJ2-1, with 13 positions matching TRBD2. The J segment lost 4 bases and the V segment lost 5 bases, leaving 11 bases of the junction unmatched. Looked up from germline, CDR1 is SGHTA and CDR2 is FQGNSA. The CDR3 is made up of 18 amino acids. CDR3 in DNA: TGTGCCAGCAGCCCCAGGACTAGCGGGAGTGTAAGGTACAATGAGCAGTTCTTC. It encodes CASSPRTSGSVRYNEQFF.

The chain is built from TRBV5-4 and TRBJ2-5; unclear D gene. Germline V gene data show CDR1 as SGHNT and CDR2 as YYREEE (reference sequence). V dropped 1 base and J dropped 5 bases, with 6 bases sitting between them. This CDR3 has 12 residues. CDR3 coding DNA: TGTGCCAGCAGCTTGTTGGCGGAGACCCAGTACTTC. This sequence encodes CASSLLAETQYF.

This chain connects TRBV6-6 to TRBJ2-7; D may be TRBD2 (6 bases). Looked up from germline, CDR1 is MNHNY and CDR2 is SVGAGI (reference sequence). The V end lost 3 bases, the J end lost 3 bases, and 12 bases lay between the germline ends. This CDR3 contains 14 residues. CDR3 bases: TGTGCCAGCAGTTATCTTGCTAGCGACTACGAGCAGTACTTC. Translating it yields CASSYLASDYEQYF.

The rearrangement joins TRBV7-8 to TRBJ2-7, with a tentative D call TRBD1 (5 bases). The CDR3 is made up of 15 amino acids. The V and J ends lost 1 base and 4 bases respectively, with 14 bases between them. Germline loops: CDR1 SGHVS, CDR2 FQNEAQ. The CDR3 loop is CASSLVTAGIYEQYF. DNA for the CDR3: TGTGCCAGCAGCTTAGTTACGGCAGGGATTTACGAGCAGTACTTC.